The clone carrying this TCR beta chain was seen a handful of times. No antigen is known for it. CDR1 and CDR2 (germline): KGHDR, SFDVKD. V gave up 7 bases and J gave up 7 bases; unmatched junction bases: 5. This CDR3 is built from 14 residues. This specimen comes from a study of T-cell memory formation after mild COVID-19. Study-level results: A second wave of clones peaked on day 37, and their SARS-CoV-2 specificity went unconfirmed. From day 15 to 85, contracting clones were balanced between CD4 and CD8, whereas later expanders leaned toward CD4+.

Each CDR3 protein is one row after TCRdb ran MiXCR on the 5' RACE reads. The top ten clones hold roughly 10% of a sample with under 60,000 distinct CDR3 sequences, 9.3% of them seen once. The sample consisted of PBMCs or a T cell subset sorted from them (not recorded which). The chain employs TRBV24-1 and TRBJ2-2, with 10 bases aligning to TRBD2. This receptor was taken from an adult woman who had mild COVID-19 (a few samples of this study predate the infection). Cell type and time point are not known. The CDR3 loop is CATRASGSIGELFF. The CDR3 coding sequence is TGTGCCACCAGGGCTAGCGGGAGTATCGGGGAGCTGTTTTTT.